This TCR beta chain stems from a study of control samples from healthy donors and cancer patients. Method: immunoSEQ multiplex PCR; TCRdb's copy keeps in-frame clones and lacks some. Among about 35,000 clones listed, approximately 93% were seen once. For this clone: Other DNA sequences from this sample encode an identical CDR3 as well.

This CDR3 has 15 residues. Germline CDR1 reads LGHNA; CDR2 reads YSLEER. Trimming left V 1 base short and J 2 bases short, with 9 bases between. V and J are TRBV4-3 and TRBJ1-5; no clear D. The clonotype was recovered from a man in his forties with colorectal cancer. The specimen sequenced was PBMCs. The CDR3 DNA reads TGCGCCAGCAGCCAAGCTTGGAAAGGCAATCAGCCCCAGCATTTT. Protein sequence: CASSQAWKGNQPQHF.